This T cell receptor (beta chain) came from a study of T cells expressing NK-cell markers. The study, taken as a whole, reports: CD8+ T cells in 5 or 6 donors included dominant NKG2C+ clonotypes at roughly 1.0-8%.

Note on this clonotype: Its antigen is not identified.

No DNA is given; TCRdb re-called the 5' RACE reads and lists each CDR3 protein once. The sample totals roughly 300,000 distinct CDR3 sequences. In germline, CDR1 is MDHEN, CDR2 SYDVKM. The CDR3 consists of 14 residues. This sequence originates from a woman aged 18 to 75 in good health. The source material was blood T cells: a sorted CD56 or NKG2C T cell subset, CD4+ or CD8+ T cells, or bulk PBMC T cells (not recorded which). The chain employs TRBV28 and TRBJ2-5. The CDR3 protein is CASSLVGTQETQYF.